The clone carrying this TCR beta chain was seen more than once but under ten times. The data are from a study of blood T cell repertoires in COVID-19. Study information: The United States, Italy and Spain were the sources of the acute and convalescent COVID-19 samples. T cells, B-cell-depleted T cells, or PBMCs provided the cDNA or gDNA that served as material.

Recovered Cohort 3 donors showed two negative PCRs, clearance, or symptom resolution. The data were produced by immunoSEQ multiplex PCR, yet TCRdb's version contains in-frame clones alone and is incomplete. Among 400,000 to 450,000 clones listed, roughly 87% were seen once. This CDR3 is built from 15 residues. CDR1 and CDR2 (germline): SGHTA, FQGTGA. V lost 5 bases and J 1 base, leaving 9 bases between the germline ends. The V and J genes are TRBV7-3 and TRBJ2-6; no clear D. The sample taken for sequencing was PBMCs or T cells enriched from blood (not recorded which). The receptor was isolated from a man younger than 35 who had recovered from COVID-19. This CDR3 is CASSPQLSGANVLTF. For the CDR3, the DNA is TGTGCCAGCAGCCCACAGCTTTCTGGGGCCAACGTCCTGACTTTC.